The 30 T cell receptor beta chains given below trace back to one sample, sequenced in a study of blood T cell repertoires in COVID-19. Libraries were prepared by immunoSEQ multiplex PCR; TCRdb keeps only in-frame clonotypes and omits some of them. The data contain about 30,000 clones, 85% to 95% of them singletons. The sequenced sample consisted of peripheral blood. The source of these receptors is a man aged 55 to 70 with active or convalescent COVID-19.

The chain employs TRBV9 and TRBJ1-1; TRBD1 might be the D (6 bases). This CDR3 region has 14 residues. The germline gives CDR1 SGDLS, CDR2 YYNGEE. V was clipped by 0 bases and J by 1 base, with 7 bases between them. CDR3 in DNA: TGTGCCAGCAGCGTAGTGGGACAGAACACTGAAGCTTTCTTT. This translates into CASSVVGQNTEAFF. Looking up the rest from reference TRBV9 and TRBJ1-1 gives the full variable domain: DSGVTQTPKHLITATGQRVTLRCSPRSGDLSVYWYQQSLDQGLQFLIQYYNGEERAKGNILERFSAQQFPDLHSELNLSSLELGDSALYFCASSVVGQNTEAFFGQGTRLTVV.

The chain has TRBV6-1 and TRBJ2-5; D is uncertain. With 0 bases removed from V and 5 bases from J, the gap between germline ends came to 4 bases. There are 12 residues in the CDR3. Germline CDR1 reads MNHNS; CDR2 reads SASEGT. CDR3 sequence reads: CASSEARETQYF. The CDR3, as DNA: TGTGCCAGCAGTGAAGCGAGGGAGACCCAGTACTTC.

This chain uses TRBV2 with TRBJ1-2, with 8 bases matching TRBD1. Germline CDR1 is SNHLY and CDR2 is FYNNEI. With 3 bases clipped from V and 4 bases from J, the junction kept 7 bases outside the gene matches. CDR3 length: 15 amino acids. The CDR3 region is CASSEVQQGVYGYTF. The DNA for the CDR3 is TGTGCCAGCAGTGAGGTTCAACAGGGGGTCTATGGCTACACCTTC.

V usage is TRBV19 and J usage is TRBJ1-1; 7 bases map to TRBD1. The V gene's germline CDR1 is LNHDA and CDR2 SQIVND (reference sequence). Trimming at V came to 3 bases and at J to 3 bases, leaving 4 bases not matched to a gene. The length of the CDR3 is 14 residues. Here the CDR3 DNA reads TGTGCCAGTAGTATTAGGGACAGATACACTGAAGCTTTCTTT. This gives the protein CASSIRDRYTEAFF.

J is TRBJ2-7 and V is TRBV28; 7 bases are shared with TRBD1. The CDR3 sequence is 14 residues long. The V gene's germline CDR1 is MDHEN and CDR2 SYDVKM. J gave up 4 bases and V 1 base, and 4 bases lay outside the gene matches. The CDR3: CASSLLGQVYEQYF. CDR3 DNA: TGTGCCAGCAGTTTATTAGGACAGGTTTACGAGCAGTACTTC.

V usage is TRBV11-2 and J usage is TRBJ2-4, with 7 bases that match TRBD1. With V trimmed by 0 bases and J by 0 bases, 5 bases remained unmatched. Germline V gives CDR1 SGHAT, CDR2 FQNNGV. The CDR3 is made up of 17 amino acids. The CDR3 bases are TGTGCCAGCAGCTTAGATGGGACAGTAGTAGCCAAAAACATTCAGTACTTC. This encodes CASSLDGTVVAKNIQYF.

The rearrangement joins TRBV6-2 or TRBV6-3 to TRBJ1-5, with 7 nucleotides matching TRBD1. The germline V gene encodes CDR1 MNHEY and CDR2 SVGEGT. J lost 2 bases, V lost 4 bases, and 14 bases had no gene match. The CDR3 runs to 18 residues. The DNA for the CDR3 is TGTGCCAGCAGTTTCCGGGACAGAGGGGAGGTTGGCAATCAGCCCCAGCATTTT. Translation gives CASSFRDRGEVGNQPQHF.

This chain connects TRBV9 to TRBJ2-3; TRBD2 matches at 10 bases. Germline CDR1 reads SGDLS; CDR2 reads YYNGEE. This CDR3 spans 14 amino acids. The V gene end was trimmed by 3 bases and the J gene end by 4 bases; junction bases not matched to a gene: 2. The CDR3 reads CASSDLAGADTQYF. DNA of the CDR3: TGTGCCAGCAGCGACCTAGCGGGAGCAGATACGCAGTATTTT.

This sequence joins TRBV5-4 and TRBJ2-1; 8 bases map to TRBD2. Germline CDR1 is SGHNT and CDR2 is YYREEE (reference sequence). With 1 base clipped from V and 5 bases from J, the junction kept 5 bases outside the gene matches. The CDR3 runs 15 residues. Written as DNA, the CDR3 is TGTGCCAGCAGCTTGAGATTAGCGGGACACAATGAGCAGTTCTTC. Protein product: CASSLRLAGHNEQFF.

This clone has a handful of counts. V gene TRBV9 combines with J gene TRBJ1-6; TRBD1 agrees at 12 bases. The CDR3 covers 15 residues. Germline V lookup: CDR1 SGDLS, CDR2 YYNGEE. V shed 6 bases and J 10 bases; nucleotides not matched to a gene: 8. As DNA, the CDR3 is TGTGCCAGCAACCTATCCGGGACAGGGGGCTCACCCCTCCACTTT. This sequence encodes CASNLSGTGGSPLHF.

A single count supports this clone. The rearrangement links TRBV5-1 to TRBJ2-7, with 11 bases identical to TRBD1. V was clipped by 4 bases and J by 6 bases; unmatched bases: 6. The CDR3 spans 14 residues. CDR1 and CDR2 from the germline V gene are SGHRS and YFSETQ. The CDR3 loop reads CASSAGQGATEQYF. In nucleotides, the CDR3 is TGCGCCAGCAGCGCCGGACAGGGGGCGACCGAGCAGTACTTC.

The gene calls are TRBV5-1 and TRBJ2-2; perhaps TRBD1 as D (5 bases). There are 15 residues in the CDR3. V lost 0 bases and J lost 0, with 6 bases in between. CDR1 is SGHRS and CDR2 is YFSETQ in the germline V gene. The CDR3 DNA reads TGCGCCAGCAGCTTGGTCAGGGCGAACACCGGGGAGCTGTTTTTT. Its translation: CASSLVRANTGELFF.

The chain recombines TRBV25-1 with TRBJ2-4; 8 nucleotides align to TRBD2. The length of the CDR3 is 15 residues. After removal of 3 bases from V and 0 bases from J, the junction contained 1 base not matched to a gene. The germline V gene encodes CDR1 MGHDK and CDR2 SYGVNS. The CDR3 DNA sequence: TGTGCCAGCAGTGAGAGCGGGGGAGCCAAAAACATTCAGTACTTC. As protein: CASSESGGAKNIQYF.

The chain has TRBV5-3 and TRBJ1-2; D gene ambiguous. TRBV5-3 is treated as an ORF (open reading frame) with a function not yet certain. This CDR3 spans 14 amino acids. Trimming stripped 9 bases from V and 5 bases from J, with 20 bases between. The chain's CDR3 is CATRCDYRGYGYTF. CDR3 DNA: TGTGCCACCAGGTGTGATTACAGAGGGTATGGCTACACCTTC.

The chain links TRBV29-1 to TRBJ1-2, with D perhaps matching TRBD1 (6 bases). V was pared by 0 bases and J by 7 bases, with 12 bases between. Germline V gives CDR1 SQVTM, CDR2 ANQGSEA. This CDR3 region has 13 residues. CDR3 sequence (DNA): TGCAGCGTTGAAGAAAGCAGGGGATCTGGCTACACCTTC. This gives the protein CSVEESRGSGYTF.

The chain is built from TRBV18 and TRBJ1-1; 7 bases line up with TRBD1. The trim removed 3 bases at V and 4 bases at J, leaving 8 bases unmatched. CDR1 is KGHSH and CDR2 is LQKENI in the germline V gene. CDR3 length: 15 residues. The CDR3 DNA follows: TGTGCCAGCTCACCGTTAGCGGGACAGAGCACTGAAGCTTTCTTT. This sequence encodes CASSPLAGQSTEAFF.

V usage is TRBV2 and J usage is TRBJ1-2; 7 nucleotides align to TRBD1. Germline V CDR1 and CDR2: SNHLY, FYNNEI. The V gene end was trimmed by 6 bases and the J gene end by 2 bases; junction bases not matched to a gene: 3. CDR3 size: 13 residues. The CDR3 DNA reads TGTGCCAGCAGGCGGGGACAGAACTATGGCTACACCTTC. Its translation: CASRRGQNYGYTF.

The chain links TRBV5-6 to TRBJ2-7; D perhaps matches TRBD2 (5 bases). CDR3 length equals 13 residues. V shed 2 bases and J shed 3 bases, with 9 bases lying between them. From germline, CDR1 is SGHDT and CDR2 YYEEEE. The chain's CDR3 is CASSFEGSYEQYF. The CDR3 DNA reads as TGTGCCAGCAGCTTTGAGGGCAGCTACGAGCAGTACTTC.

The gene calls are TRBV19 and TRBJ2-3; 14 bases align to TRBD2. This CDR3 comprises 17 residues. Trimming removed 7 bases from V and 5 bases from J; junction bases left unmatched: 11. The V gene's germline CDR1 is LNHDA and CDR2 SQIVND (reference sequence). The CDR3 DNA is TGTGCCAGTACCTTCCGCCAGACTAGCGGGGGGGGAGATACGCAGTATTTT. It translates to CASTFRQTSGGGDTQYF.

The chain carries TRBV7-3 and TRBJ2-2; a weak D match, TRBD1 (5 bases). The V end lost 5 bases, the J end lost 2 bases, and 9 bases lay between the germline ends. The CDR3 runs 14 residues. Germline V gives CDR1 SGHTA, CDR2 FQGTGA. The CDR3 region is CASSNQGNTGELFF. Here the CDR3 DNA reads TGTGCCAGCAGCAACCAGGGAAACACCGGGGAGCTGTTTTTT.

Here the CDR3 reads CASSVGTSGRSLLETQYF. The CDR3 DNA reads as TGTGCCAGCAGCGTAGGGACTAGCGGGAGGAGCCTCCTTGAGACCCAGTACTTC. The chain employs TRBV9 and TRBJ2-5; 14 bases fit TRBD2. Per germline, CDR1 SGDLS and CDR2 YYNGEE. This CDR3 region has 18 residues. Germline trimming cut 0 bases from V and 5 bases from J; bases unmatched to any gene: 9.

The V and J genes are TRBV18 and TRBJ2-2; D call uncertain. There are 15 residues in the CDR3. V lost 6 bases and J lost 1, with 12 bases in between. Germline assignment: CDR1 KGHSH and CDR2 LQKENI. CDR3 sequence: CASSLTSGNTGELFF. The DNA of the CDR3 is TGTGCCAGCTCGCTAACCTCCGGGAACACCGGGGAGCTGTTTTTT.

The CDR3 DNA is TGCGCCAGCAGCTTCACAGGGGACGGCACTGAAGCTTTCTTT. This gives the protein CASSFTGDGTEAFF. The rearrangement uses TRBV5-1 and TRBJ1-1; TRBD1 matches 7 bases. The CDR3 sequence is 14 residues long. V was clipped by 2 bases and J by 4 bases; unmatched bases: 5. Germline CDR1 and CDR2: SGHRS and YFSETQ.

V usage is TRBV18 and J usage is TRBJ1-4, with D possibly TRBD1 on 5 matching bases. Trimming cost V 0 bases and J 8 bases, with 7 bases left between them. Germline V CDR1 and CDR2: KGHSH, LQKENI. The CDR3 totals 13 residues. In DNA form, the CDR3 reads TGTGCCAGCTCACCACCGGCAGGGGAAAAACTGTTTTTT. It translates to CASSPPAGEKLFF.

The chain carries TRBV11-2 and TRBJ1-1; no clear D gene. Germline CDR1 is SGHAT and CDR2 is FQNNGV. Trimming stripped 7 bases from V and 6 bases from J, with 12 bases between. The CDR3 loop spans 12 amino acids. The CDR3 coding sequence is TGTGCCAGCACCAAGGAGGGCGCTGAAGCTTTCTTT. Translating gives CASTKEGAEAFF.

The chain uses TRBV6-5 and TRBJ1-6; D is ambiguous. CDR3 size: 16 residues. Germline V gene sequence: CDR1 MNHEY, CDR2 SVGAGI. The V end was cut by 2 bases, the J end by 3 bases, with 11 bases between. The CDR3 nucleotides are TGTGCCAGCAGTTACCGAATGACACTCTATAATTCACCCCTCCACTTT. Protein: CASSYRMTLYNSPLHF.

The chain carries TRBV12-3 or TRBV12-4 and TRBJ1-2; perhaps TRBD1 as D (5 bases). With 5 bases removed from V and 7 bases from J, the gap between germline ends came to 11 bases. CDR3 length equals 12 residues. The CDR3 nucleotides are TGTGCCAGCAGTGTGGGGGGGGTTGGCTACACCTTC. Protein: CASSVGGVGYTF.

V and J are TRBV19 and TRBJ2-7, with 8 bases that match TRBD2. V shed 8 bases, J shed 3 bases, and the junction held 18 bases outside the gene matches. The CDR3 is made up of 17 amino acids. CDR1 and CDR2 from the germline V gene are LNHDA and SQIVND (reference sequence). CDR3 sequence (DNA): TGTGCCAGTGCCGCCTGGGGGCCAGCGGGGGAAGTCTACGAGCAGTACTTC. This sequence encodes CASAAWGPAGEVYEQYF.

This chain links TRBV7-9 with TRBJ1-6; D remains ambiguous. Deletions cut 1 base from V and 3 bases from J, with 7 bases between. Germline CDR1 and CDR2: SEHNR and FQNEAQ (reference sequence). The CDR3 totals 15 residues. The CDR3 nucleotides read TGTGCCAGCAGCTTAGTACGGGACTATAATTCACCCCTCCACTTT. Protein: CASSLVRDYNSPLHF.

V is TRBV19 and J is TRBJ2-1, with D perhaps TRBD2 (6 bases). The CDR3 covers 14 residues. Trimming left V 5 bases short and J 7 bases short, with 15 bases between. Germline CDR1 is LNHDA and CDR2 is SQIVND (reference sequence). CDR3 in DNA: TGTGCCAGTAGTGTCGGACTATCGACGAATGAGCAGTTCTTC. Its translation is CASSVGLSTNEQFF.